These T cell receptor beta chains were read from a single sample in a study of shared clonotypes between healthy human individuals. The data were produced by immunoSEQ multiplex PCR, yet TCRdb's version contains in-frame clones alone and is incomplete. The sample has some 1.4 million clones; about 96% are singletons. Input material: naive CD4+ T cells sorted from blood. The receptors derive from a man aged 30-40 years in good health. Both conserved end residues are part of each CDR3. Each record gives: CDR3 protein, CDR3 DNA, J gene, clone size, D gene, V gene. D genes are given only for firm matches. Expanded clones get a size class; other rows say once, few or many, or leave the size out.

CDR3 protein: CATSRGTGTSGNTIYF; CDR3 DNA: TGTGCCACCAGCAGAGGTACAGGGACCTCTGGAAACACCATATATTTT; J gene: TRBJ1-3; clone size: .; D gene: .; V gene: TRBV15
CDR3 protein: CASSFLSLSGRGPYEQYF; CDR3 DNA: TGTGCCAGCAGTTTTCTTTCTTTGAGCGGGAGAGGTCCCTACGAGCAGTACTTC; J gene: TRBJ2-7; clone size: .; D gene: TRBD2; V gene: TRBV27
CDR3 protein: CASSLLLAGKFF; CDR3 DNA: TGTGCCAGCAGCTTACTACTAGCGGGAAAGTTCTTC; J gene: TRBJ2-1; clone size: few; D gene: TRBD2; V gene: TRBV7-9
CDR3 protein: CASSLVGQGTHRLARKNTGELFF; CDR3 DNA: TGTGCCAGCAGTTTGGTGGGACAGGGGACGCATCGACTAGCGCGAAAGAACACCGGGGAGCTGTTTTTT; J gene: TRBJ2-2; clone size: .; D gene: TRBD1; V gene: TRBV28
CDR3 protein: CASIGTGELSNQPQHF; CDR3 DNA: TGTGCCAGTATTGGGACAGGGGAGTTGTCTAATCAGCCCCAGCATTTT; J gene: TRBJ1-5; clone size: .; D gene: TRBD1; V gene: TRBV19
CDR3 protein: CASVRWTAYGYTF; CDR3 DNA: TGTGCCAGCGTCCGCTGGACTGCGTATGGCTACACCTTC; J gene: TRBJ1-2; clone size: .; D gene: .; V gene: TRBV6-1
CDR3 protein: CAISENLMMGQGQRKLFF; CDR3 DNA: TGTGCCATCAGTGAGAACTTAATGATGGGACAGGGTCAGCGGAAACTGTTTTTT; J gene: TRBJ1-4; clone size: once; D gene: TRBD1; V gene: TRBV10-3
CDR3 protein: CASSPTGSTGELFF; CDR3 DNA: TGTGCCAGCAGCCCGACAGGGTCGACCGGGGAGCTGTTTTTT; J gene: TRBJ2-2; clone size: .; D gene: TRBD1; V gene: TRBV6-6
CDR3 protein: CASSLPGLAFLDEQFF; CDR3 DNA: TGTGCCAGCAGCTTACCGGGACTAGCGTTCCTTGATGAGCAGTTCTTC; J gene: TRBJ2-1; clone size: .; D gene: TRBD2; V gene: TRBV7-2
CDR3 protein: CASAGLGTSPVKQYF; CDR3 DNA: TGTGCCAGCGCAGGATTGGGGACTAGCCCTGTGAAGCAGTACTTC; J gene: TRBJ2-7; clone size: .; D gene: TRBD2; V gene: TRBV25-1
CDR3 protein: CASRWTSGTYNEQFF; CDR3 DNA: TGTGCCAGCAGGTGGACTAGCGGGACGTACAATGAGCAGTTCTTC; J gene: TRBJ2-1; clone size: .; D gene: TRBD2; V gene: TRBV7-3
CDR3 protein: CASSLEGLAGEGKLYEQFF; CDR3 DNA: TGTGCCAGCAGCTTGGAGGGACTAGCGGGAGAAGGTAAACTCTATGAGCAGTTCTTC; J gene: TRBJ2-1; clone size: .; D gene: TRBD2; V gene: TRBV5-4
CDR3 protein: CASSHGGGALAGQETQYF; CDR3 DNA: TGTGCCAGCAGTCACGGCGGGGGGGCACTAGCGGGCCAAGAGACCCAGTACTTC; J gene: TRBJ2-5; clone size: .; D gene: TRBD2; V gene: TRBV7-9
CDR3 protein: CASSQDTRSYEQYF; CDR3 DNA: TGCGCCAGCAGCCAAGATACTAGGTCCTACGAGCAGTACTTC; J gene: TRBJ2-7; clone size: .; D gene: .; V gene: TRBV4-1
CDR3 protein: CASSVTSGTWELFF; CDR3 DNA: TGTGCCAGCAGCGTGACTAGCGGGACCTGGGAGCTGTTTTTT; J gene: TRBJ2-2; clone size: .; D gene: TRBD2; V gene: TRBV9
CDR3 protein: CASSLVSDGRAFF; CDR3 DNA: TGTGCCAGCAGCTTAGTGTCGGACGGAAGAGCTTTCTTT; J gene: TRBJ1-1; clone size: once; D gene: .; V gene: TRBV7-6
CDR3 protein: CAISPTGSDTQYF; CDR3 DNA: TGTGCCATCAGTCCTACAGGGTCAGATACGCAGTATTTT; J gene: TRBJ2-3; clone size: .; D gene: .; V gene: TRBV10-3
CDR3 protein: CASSPPAEGFTDTQYF; CDR3 DNA: TGCGCCAGCAGCCCCCCGGCGGAAGGATTTACAGATACGCAGTATTTT; J gene: TRBJ2-3; clone size: .; D gene: .; V gene: TRBV5-1